The present T cell receptor beta chain was sequenced within a study of identical twins. All of the donors were Caucasians in good health. Regarding this clonotype: Its antigen remains unidentified.

The V segment lost 10 bases and the J segment 7 bases; nucleotides outside the gene matches: 9. The germline V gene has CDR1 MNHEY and CDR2 SVGAGI. The CDR3 loop spans 12 amino acids. Overall study findings and caveats: An excess of low generation probability was shown by twin-shared out-of-frame alpha sequences.

TCRdb redid the calling of the 5' RACE reads with MiXCR, one entry per CDR3 protein. The sample has hundreds of thousands of distinct CDR3 sequences, about 20% seen once. These data were also filed under a second study, of T cells expressing NK-cell markers. From that second work: Seven donors tested HCMV-seropositive and one tested seronegative among the eight sequenced.

Sequencing used PBMCs. The clonotype comes from a woman aged 18-35 years in good health. The chain is built from TRBV6-5 and TRBJ1-1; 7 bases line up with TRBD1. The CDR3 loop is CATKSGGSEAFF. As DNA, the CDR3 is TGTGCCACCAAGTCAGGGGGAAGTGAAGCTTTCTTT.